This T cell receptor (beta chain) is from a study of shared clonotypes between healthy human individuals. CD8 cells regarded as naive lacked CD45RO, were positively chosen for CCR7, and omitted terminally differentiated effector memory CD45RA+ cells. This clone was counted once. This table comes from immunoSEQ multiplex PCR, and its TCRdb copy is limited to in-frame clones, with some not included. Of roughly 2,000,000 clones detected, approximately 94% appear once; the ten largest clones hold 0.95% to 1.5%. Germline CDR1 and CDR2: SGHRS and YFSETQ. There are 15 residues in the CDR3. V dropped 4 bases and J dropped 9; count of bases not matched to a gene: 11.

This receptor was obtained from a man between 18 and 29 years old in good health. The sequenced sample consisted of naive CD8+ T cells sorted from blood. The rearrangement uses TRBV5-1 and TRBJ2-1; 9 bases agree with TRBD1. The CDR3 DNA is TGCGCCAGCAGCAGAGGACAGGGGCTCTCAAGTGAGCAGTTCTTC. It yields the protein CASSRGQGLSSEQFF.